The next 14 T cell receptor beta chains were all read from a single sample in a study of blood T cell repertoires in COVID-19. Assay: immunoSEQ multiplex PCR; the TCRdb copy retains only in-frame clones and omits some. Found here are about 130,000 clones, approximately 86% of them singletons; the top ten hold around 2.3%. Sequencing was carried out using PBMCs or T cells enriched from blood (not recorded which). These receptors were taken from a woman in her 50s who had recovered from COVID-19.

The chain carries TRBV27 and TRBJ2-1; D may be TRBD2 (5 bases). Germline V gives CDR1 MNHEY, CDR2 SMNVEV (reference sequence). This CDR3 contains 12 residues. V lost 4 bases and J lost 7, with 8 bases in between. This CDR3 reads CASSSPGNEQFF. In DNA, the CDR3 is TGTGCCAGCAGTTCCCCGGGGAATGAGCAGTTCTTC.

The chain combines TRBV5-8 with TRBJ1-1; no clear D gene. This CDR3 comprises 14 residues. The V gene's germline CDR1 is SGHTS and CDR2 YDEGEE. V lost 7 bases and J 1 base, leaving 14 bases between the germline ends. CDR3 residues: CASREKVGNTEAFF. In DNA form, the CDR3 reads TGTGCCAGCCGGGAGAAGGTTGGGAACACTGAAGCTTTCTTT.

The genes are TRBV19 and TRBJ1-2; D perhaps matches TRBD1 (5 bases). V lost 4 bases and J lost 0, with 12 bases in between. The CDR3 is made up of 15 amino acids. CDR1 and CDR2 (germline): LNHDA, SQIVND (reference sequence). CDR3 bases: TGTGCCAGTAGTAACCGACAGTTTTCTAACTATGGCTACACCTTC. Protein product: CASSNRQFSNYGYTF.

V usage is TRBV4-1 and J usage is TRBJ2-3; D might be TRBD1 (6 bases). CDR3 size: 13 residues. CDR1 and CDR2 from the germline V gene are MGHRA and YSYEKL. V was pared by 6 bases and J by 5 bases, with 12 bases between. CDR3 sequence reads: CASSTYREDTQYF. The DNA for the CDR3 is TGCGCCAGCAGTACTTACAGGGAAGATACGCAGTATTTT.

The chain is built from TRBV4-3 and TRBJ1-2, with unresolved D. The CDR3 length is 15 residues. The germline V gene encodes CDR1 LGHNA and CDR2 YSLEER. V was clipped by 4 bases and J by 8 bases, with 20 bases between them. The CDR3 sequence: CASSPALGGPLGYTF. The DNA of the CDR3 is TGCGCCAGCAGCCCCGCCTTGGGAGGGCCGCTAGGCTACACCTTC.

The chain joins TRBV19 to TRBJ1-2, with D perhaps TRBD1 (5 bases). The V gene lost 5 bases and the J gene lost 12 bases, with 25 bases spanning the gap. The CDR3 is made up of 15 amino acids. CDR1 is LNHDA, CDR2 SQIVND, per germline (reference sequence). The CDR3, as DNA: TGTGCCAGTAGTCTGCGGGACCGTCAAACTATGGGGAACACCTTC. Protein product: CASSLRDRQTMGNTF.

The V call is TRBV5-5, the J call TRBJ2-1, with D unresolved. Germline CDR1 reads SGHKS; CDR2 reads YYEKEE (reference sequence). The CDR3 runs 10 residues. The ends were cut back, 4 bases at V and 12 bases at J, with 8 bases in the middle. The DNA for the CDR3 is TGTGCCAGCAGCCACATTACGCAGTTCTTC. This translates into CASSHITQFF.

V and J are TRBV5-6 and TRBJ2-3, with D perhaps matching TRBD1 (6 bases). Trimming cost V 2 bases and J 5 bases, with 18 bases left between them. The CDR3 has 16 amino acids. CDR1 and CDR2 (germline): SGHDT, YYEEEE. The CDR3 nucleotides read TGTGCCAGCAGCTTCCGGTTGGCAGGGGTCGAAGATACGCAGTATTTT. This translates into CASSFRLAGVEDTQYF.

V is TRBV20-1 and J is TRBJ2-1; TRBD2 matches 9 bases. J gave up 4 bases and V 3 bases, and 13 bases lay outside the gene matches. CDR1 and CDR2 (germline): DFQATT, SNEGSKA (reference sequence). The length of the CDR3 is 17 residues. The DNA of the CDR3 is TGCAGTGCTAGTGGGCTAGCGGGGCCCCTCAAATACAATGAGCAGTTCTTC. Amino acid sequence: CSASGLAGPLKYNEQFF.

The chain has TRBV4-2 and TRBJ2-1; 8 bases map to TRBD2. With V trimmed by 4 bases and J by 2 bases, 13 bases remained unmatched. Germline V gives CDR1 LGHNA, CDR2 YNFKEQ. The CDR3 has 18 amino acids. For the CDR3, the DNA is TGTGCCAGCAGCCTCTCGGCTGGGGCGGGGGGCGCCTACAATGAGCAGTTCTTC. Protein product: CASSLSAGAGGAYNEQFF.

This clone occurred a few times. The genes are TRBV11-2 and TRBJ1-5, with 8 bases identical to TRBD1. The CDR3 length is 17 residues. J lost 5 bases, V lost 5 bases, and 14 bases had no gene match. Per the germline V gene, CDR1 is SGHAT and CDR2 is FQNNGV. The CDR3 DNA reads TGTGCCAGCAGCCAGGGGCGACAGGGGACCTTACATCAGCCCCAGCATTTT. It codes for CASSQGRQGTLHQPQHF.

The rearrangement uses TRBV7-3 and TRBJ2-1; TRBD1 agrees at 10 bases. This CDR3 comprises 15 residues. Germline V gene lookup returns CDR1 SGHTA and CDR2 FQGTGA. With 5 bases clipped from V and 9 bases from J, the junction kept 10 bases outside the gene matches. The CDR3 nucleotides are TGTGCCAGCAGCCTCGGGACAGGGGTTTTGGCTGAGCAGTTCTTC. It is translated as CASSLGTGVLAEQFF.

The V gene is TRBV9, the J gene TRBJ2-5; 10 nucleotides line up with TRBD2. The CDR3 length is 16 residues. J lost 2 bases, V lost 0 bases, and 4 bases had no gene match. Germline CDR1 and CDR2: SGDLS and YYNGEE. The CDR3 coding sequence is TGTGCCAGCAGCGTAGCCCTAGCGGGGGAACAAGAGACCCAGTACTTC. Its protein product is CASSVALAGEQETQYF.

The V and J genes are TRBV9 and TRBJ2-1; TRBD1 matches 9 bases. CDR1 is SGDLS, CDR2 YYNGEE, per germline. The trim removed 3 bases at V and 7 bases at J, leaving 29 bases unmatched. This CDR3 has 22 amino acids. The CDR3 region is CASSAKVGGQGFPTRRENEQFF. The DNA of the CDR3 is TGTGCCAGCAGCGCCAAAGTGGGGGGACAGGGTTTTCCCACAAGACGGGAGAATGAGCAGTTCTTC.